One and the same sample provided the 32 T cell receptor beta chains below, sequenced in a study of blood T cell repertoires in COVID-19. The method was immunoSEQ multiplex PCR; TCRdb's version includes in-frame clones alone and lacks a portion of them. The sample consists of around 130,000 clones, roughly 88% of them appearing once. What was sequenced was peripheral blood. These receptors originate from a man aged 40-55 years with acute or convalescent COVID-19.

The chain uses TRBV30 and TRBJ1-1, with D possibly TRBD1 on 6 matching bases. The CDR3 totals 14 residues. Germline V gives CDR1 GTSNPN, CDR2 SVGIG (reference sequence). V lost 5 bases and J lost 0, with 13 bases in between. The DNA for the CDR3 is TGTGCCTGGGAGACAGGAGTTATGAACACTGAAGCTTTCTTT. Protein: CAWETGVMNTEAFF.

This chain links TRBV15 with TRBJ1-1; D is unclear. V lost 2 bases and J lost 7, with 11 bases in between. The CDR3 is made up of 13 amino acids. Germline values: CDR1 LNHNV, CDR2 YYDKDF (reference sequence). The CDR3 sequence: CATSRPPGNEAFF. CDR3 in DNA: TGTGCCACCAGCAGACCTCCGGGGAATGAAGCTTTCTTT.

The chain links TRBV5-6 to TRBJ2-7; perhaps TRBD2 as D (5 bases). The germline gives CDR1 SGHDT, CDR2 YYEEEE. There are 14 residues in the CDR3. Trimming removed 2 bases at V and 7 bases at J, with 16 bases between. The CDR3 loop is CASSFDYPVREQYF. In DNA, the CDR3 is TGTGCCAGCAGCTTTGACTACCCCGTGAGGGAGCAGTACTTC.

This clone was observed a handful of times. This rearrangement joins TRBV5-4 to TRBJ2-5; tentative D call: TRBD1 (5 bases). Germline assignment: CDR1 SGHNT and CDR2 YYREEE (reference sequence). V lost 4 bases and J 4 bases, leaving 14 bases between the germline ends. This CDR3 is built from 14 residues. The DNA for the CDR3 is TGTGCCAGCAGCAGTCGACAGAACGGAGAGACCCAGTACTTC. Translating it yields CASSSRQNGETQYF. Full variable domain (outside the CDR3, taken from reference TRBV5-4 and TRBJ2-5): ETGVTQSPTHLIKTRGQQVTLRCSSQSGHNTVSWYQQALGQGPQFIFQYYREEENGRGNFPPRFSGLQFPNYSSELNVNALELDDSALYLCASSSRQNGETQYFGPGTRLLVL.

The rearrangement links TRBV6-5 to TRBJ1-3; D gene ambiguous. The V gene's germline CDR1 is MNHEY and CDR2 SVGAGI. The V and J ends lost 8 bases and 1 base respectively, with 9 bases between them. CDR3 length: 13 amino acids. The CDR3 region is CASLRDSGNTIYF. The CDR3 DNA is TGTGCCAGCCTGAGGGATTCTGGAAACACCATATATTTT.

The CDR3 here is CASSLYLNTGAYNEQFF. Here the CDR3 DNA reads TGTGCCAGCAGCTTGTATTTGAACACAGGAGCATACAATGAGCAGTTCTTC. The chain joins TRBV5-5 to TRBJ2-1; possibly TRBD1 for D (5 bases). Per germline, CDR1 SGHKS and CDR2 YYEKEE (reference sequence). The CDR3 spans 17 residues. The ends were cut back, 1 base at V and 4 bases at J, with 18 bases in the middle.

The DNA for the CDR3 is TGTGCCAGTAGTACTGGACAGGGGGATTCACCCCTCCACTTT. Translated: CASSTGQGDSPLHF. The chain couples TRBV19 to TRBJ1-6, with 10 bases aligning to TRBD1. Trimming took 4 bases from V and 8 from J; bases not matched to a gene: 2. The CDR3 length is 14 residues. Per the germline V gene, CDR1 is LNHDA and CDR2 is SQIVND (reference sequence).

This clone has a handful of counts. Sequence at one end of the junction differs from germline and may be a read error. The rearrangement links TRBV25-1 to TRBJ1-3, with D unresolved. The CDR3 is made up of 13 amino acids. In germline, CDR1 is MGHDK, CDR2 SYGVNS. CDR3 sequence (DNA): TGTGCCAGCAGTGAATTCGCGAAAGAAGAGATGGATTTT. It codes for CASSEFAKEEMDF.

Here the CDR3 reads CATTRGIPLMRGNTIYF. In DNA form, the CDR3 reads TGTGCCACGACTCGGGGAATCCCGCTTATGCGTGGAAACACCATATATTTT. V gene TRBV30 combines with J gene TRBJ1-3, with D uncertain. Germline lookup yields CDR1 GTSNPN and CDR2 SVGIG (reference sequence). Trimming left V 8 bases short and J 3 bases short, with 26 bases between. This CDR3 comprises 17 residues.

The chain is built from TRBV7-2 and TRBJ1-5; possible D gene TRBD1, 5 bases. The CDR3 covers 17 residues. The V and J ends lost 2 bases and 7 bases respectively, with 21 bases between them. Germline V gene data show CDR1 as SGHTA and CDR2 as FQGNSA. This chain's CDR3 is CASSLKGREGPGQPQHF. As DNA, the CDR3 is TGTGCCAGCAGCTTAAAGGGCAGGGAGGGGCCCGGACAGCCCCAGCATTTT.

In DNA, the CDR3 is TGCGCCAGCAGCTTGGTAGGGACAGGGGGGTACGAGCAGTACTTC. Encoded protein: CASSLVGTGGYEQYF. The V and J genes are TRBV5-1 and TRBJ2-7, with 11 nucleotides matching TRBD1. Losses at the gene ends were 0 bases for V and 4 bases for J; bases not matched to a gene: 3. CDR3 length equals 15 residues. The germline V gene has CDR1 SGHRS and CDR2 YFSETQ.

The chain employs TRBV7-3 and TRBJ2-3, with TRBD1 identical over 7 bases. Per the germline V gene, CDR1 is SGHTA and CDR2 is FQGTGA. Trimming at V came to 0 bases and at J to 4 bases, leaving 4 bases not matched to a gene. The CDR3 sequence is 15 residues long. The CDR3, as DNA: TGTGCCAGCAGCTTAACGCAGGGGGTCGCAGATACGCAGTATTTT. It translates to CASSLTQGVADTQYF.

The chain employs TRBV27 and TRBJ1-5; tentative D call: TRBD1 (5 bases). Germline CDR1 and CDR2: MNHEY and SMNVEV (reference sequence). The V and J ends lost 0 bases and 0 bases respectively, with 12 bases between them. The CDR3 has 17 residues. The CDR3 nucleotides read TGTGCCAGCAGTTTATCCGGCAGGGTGAGTAGCAATCAGCCCCAGCATTTT. This encodes CASSLSGRVSSNQPQHF.

The rearrangement joins TRBV6-2 or TRBV6-3 to TRBJ1-2, with D perhaps matching TRBD1 (6 bases). Trimming removed 6 bases at V and 6 bases at J, with 14 bases between. Germline V CDR1 and CDR2: MNHEY, SVGEGT. The CDR3 is 13 amino acids. CDR3 bases: TGTGCCAGCAGCCTAACTACAGGGAATGGCTACACCTTC. As protein: CASSLTTGNGYTF.

This clone was counted once. The chain couples TRBV10-1 to TRBJ1-1; D is unclear. V dropped 0 bases and J dropped 0 bases, with 8 bases sitting between them. Germline V gene data show CDR1 as WNHNN and CDR2 as SYGVQD (reference sequence). This CDR3 is 15 amino acids long. The CDR3 DNA reads TGCGCCAGCAGTGAGTCCAGAGGTATGAACACTGAAGCTTTCTTT. Protein product: CASSESRGMNTEAFF.

The chain recombines TRBV24-1 with TRBJ1-3; 9 nucleotides align to TRBD1. V lost 9 bases, J lost 0 bases, and 5 bases stayed unmatched. CDR1 and CDR2 (germline): KGHDR, SFDVKD. This CDR3 comprises 15 residues. CDR3 sequence reads: CATGTGSHSGNTIYF. The CDR3, as DNA: TGTGCCACCGGGACAGGGTCACACTCTGGAAACACCATATATTTT.

Points on this clone: This sample includes further DNA sequences coding for the same CDR3. The rearrangement links TRBV30 to TRBJ1-1; 9 positions match TRBD1. Germline CDR1 GTSNPN, CDR2 SVGIG (reference sequence). CDR3 length: 15 amino acids. Trimming cost V 2 bases and J 2 bases; bases outside gene matches: 6. The CDR3 DNA reads as TGTGCCTGGAGTCCGGGGACAGGGCTAAACACTGAAGCTTTCTTT. Translated: CAWSPGTGLNTEAFF.

This chain connects TRBV5-1 to TRBJ2-7, with 7 nucleotides matching TRBD2. The germline V gene encodes CDR1 SGHRS and CDR2 YFSETQ. The J segment lost 3 bases and the V segment lost 0 bases, leaving 9 bases of the junction unmatched. The CDR3 has 16 residues. The CDR3 reads CASSLGGGDLNYEQYF. The CDR3 DNA reads TGCGCCAGCAGCTTGGGGGGGGGAGACCTCAACTACGAGCAGTACTTC.

The genes are TRBV3-1 (or the pseudogene TRBV3-2) and TRBJ2-5, with a tentative D call TRBD2 (6 bases). There are 13 residues in the CDR3. Between the trimmed V and J ends, which lost 0 bases and 4 bases, there was a span of 6 bases. Per germline, CDR1 LGHDT and CDR2 YNNKEL (reference sequence). The CDR3: CASSQETRETQYF. The CDR3 coding sequence is TGTGCCAGCAGCCAAGAGACTAGAGAGACCCAGTACTTC.

The chain uses TRBV9 and TRBJ1-3; 8 nucleotides align to TRBD1. Per the germline V gene, CDR1 is SGDLS and CDR2 is YYNGEE. This CDR3 has 15 residues. V lost 2 bases, J lost 2 bases, and 3 bases stayed unmatched. The CDR3, as DNA: TGTGCCAGCAGCGTTCAGGGGGCTCCTGGAAACACCATATATTTT. It encodes CASSVQGAPGNTIYF.

As regards this clone: The sample holds other DNA sequences that translate to the same CDR3. The gene calls are TRBV27 and TRBJ1-3; D gene uncertain. The V gene lost 3 bases and the J gene lost 0 bases, with 6 bases spanning the gap. Germline-derived CDR1 and CDR2 are MNHEY and SMNVEV (reference sequence). This CDR3 region has 14 residues. The CDR3 coding sequence is TGTGCCAGCAGTTTTCGGGGCTCTGGAAACACCATATATTTT. Its protein is CASSFRGSGNTIYF.

V gene TRBV7-9 combines with J gene TRBJ2-6; the D gene is possibly TRBD2 (5 bases). The CDR3 is 17 amino acids. In germline, CDR1 is SEHNR, CDR2 FQNEAQ (reference sequence). Trimming stripped 1 base from V and 2 bases from J, with 12 bases between. CDR3 region: CASSLVHGETGANVLTF. For the CDR3, the DNA is TGTGCCAGCAGCTTAGTTCATGGGGAGACTGGGGCCAACGTCCTGACTTTC. The full variable domain, rest sourced from reference TRBV7-9 and TRBJ2-6, is DTGVSQNPRHKITKRGQNVTFRCDPISEHNRLYWYRQTLGQGPEFLTYFQNEAQLEKSRLLSDRFSAERPKGSFSTLEIQRTEQGDSAMYLCASSLVHGETGANVLTFGAGSRLTVL.

V usage is TRBV6-1 and J usage is TRBJ1-6, with 8 bases matching TRBD1. The CDR3 totals 17 residues. The V gene end was trimmed by 2 bases and the J gene end by 9 bases; junction bases not matched to a gene: 12. Germline V CDR1 and CDR2: MNHNS, SASEGT. Written as DNA, the CDR3 is TGTGCCAGCAGTGAAAAGGACAGGGCCATCCTGGGTTCACCCCTCCACTTT. It specifies CASSEKDRAILGSPLHF.

V gene TRBV13 combines with J gene TRBJ1-1, with TRBD1 identical over 10 bases. Germline assignment: CDR1 PRHDT and CDR2 FYEKMQ (reference sequence). The CDR3 extends over 15 amino acids. V shed 5 bases and J 5 bases; nucleotides not matched to a gene: 8. CDR3 sequence: CASSRGGQGRTEAFF. The CDR3 DNA sequence: TGTGCCAGCAGCAGAGGGGGACAGGGGCGAACTGAAGCTTTCTTT.

The V call is TRBV11-3, the J call TRBJ2-1; TRBD2 matches at 12 bases. V lost 5 bases, J lost 9 bases, and 11 bases stayed unmatched. Per germline, CDR1 SGHNT and CDR2 YENEEA. The CDR3 sequence is 16 residues long. CDR3 region: CASSRQLAGGEGEQFF. The DNA of the CDR3 is TGTGCCAGCAGCCGACAACTAGCGGGAGGAGAGGGTGAGCAGTTCTTC.

The V call is TRBV29-1, the J call TRBJ1-2; no firm D call. CDR1 is SQVTM and CDR2 is ANQGSEA in the germline V gene. Trimming took 5 bases from V and 10 from J, leaving 8 bases between them. This CDR3 is 9 amino acids long. The CDR3 DNA reads as TGCAGCGTTCGGGAGGCCTACACCTTC. Translation: CSVREAYTF. Variable domain in full (rest from reference TRBV29-1 and TRBJ1-2): SAVISQKPSRDICQRGTSLTIQCQVDSQVTMMFWYRQQPGQSLTLIATANQGSEATYESGFVIDKFPISRPNLTFSTLTVSNMSPEDSSIYLCSVREAYTFGSGTRLTVV.

The rearrangement joins TRBV5-1 to TRBJ1-1; no clear D gene. This CDR3 has 13 amino acids. Trimming took 4 bases from V and 8 from J, leaving 15 bases between them. Germline V lookup: CDR1 SGHRS, CDR2 YFSETQ. The CDR3: CASSPDWASEAFF. In DNA, the CDR3 is TGCGCCAGCAGCCCTGATTGGGCGTCGGAAGCTTTCTTT.

The genes are TRBV6-6 and TRBJ1-1; 7 bases line up with TRBD1. The germline V gene has CDR1 MNHNY and CDR2 SVGAGI (reference sequence). V trimming: 5 bases; J trimming: 7 bases; junction bases outside the gene matches: 4. CDR3 length: 12 residues. CDR3 in DNA: TGTGCCAGCAGTGACCGGGACAGTGAAGCTTTCTTT. Translating it yields CASSDRDSEAFF.

The sample holds a few counts of this clone. The rearrangement uses TRBV5-4 and TRBJ2-7; 7 nucleotides agree with TRBD1. Germline CDR1 and CDR2: SGHNT and YYREEE (reference sequence). There are 13 residues in the CDR3. The ends lost 5 bases at V and 5 bases at J; junction bases unmatched: 7. The CDR3 sequence: CASSPDRRDEQYF. The CDR3 DNA sequence: TGTGCCAGCAGTCCGGACAGGCGCGACGAGCAGTACTTC.

This chain connects TRBV4-2 to TRBJ2-2; 8 positions match TRBD2. V shed 0 bases, J shed 0 bases, and the junction held 9 bases outside the gene matches. The CDR3 is 19 amino acids. The V gene's germline CDR1 is LGHNA and CDR2 YNFKEQ. CDR3 DNA sequence: TGTGCCAGCAGCCAAGATACGCAAGCGGGGGCTTCGAACACCGGGGAGCTGTTTTTT. This codes for CASSQDTQAGASNTGELFF.

This chain connects TRBV6-2 or TRBV6-3 to TRBJ1-6, with TRBD1 matching 7 bases. Trimming cost V 6 bases and J 7 bases; bases outside gene matches: 12. The CDR3 sequence is 16 residues long. Germline CDR1 and CDR2: MNHEY and SVGEGT. Here the CDR3 DNA reads TGTGCCAGCAGCACCCTAAACAGGGGTCAAAATTCACCCCTCCACTTT. The encoded protein is CASSTLNRGQNSPLHF.

CDR3 region: CASSLRDRGLNTEAFF. The CDR3 nucleotides read TGTGCCAGCAGCCTCCGGGACAGGGGGCTGAACACTGAAGCTTTCTTT. The chain couples TRBV7-2 to TRBJ1-1, with 12 bases fitting TRBD1. This CDR3 is built from 16 residues. CDR1 is SGHTA, CDR2 FQGNSA, per germline. The ends lost 5 bases at V and 0 bases at J; junction bases unmatched: 4. Using reference TRBV7-2 and TRBJ1-1 for the parts outside the CDR3, the full variable domain is GAGVSQSPSNKVTEKGKDVELRCDPISGHTALYWYRQSLGQGLEFLIYFQGNSAPDKSGLPSDRFSAERTGGSVSTLTIQRTQQEDSAVYLCASSLRDRGLNTEAFFGQGTRLTVV.